This is a list of T cell receptor beta chains from one sample in a study of shared clonotypes between healthy human individuals. Here immunoSEQ multiplex PCR was the method, and the copy in TCRdb shows in-frame clones only, minus some. In the table there are 2 million to 2.5 million clones, under 97% of which are singletons. The sequenced sample was naive CD4+ T cells sorted from blood. Receptor source: a man between 18 and 29 years old in good health. CDR3s include the opening cysteine and the closing phenylalanine or tryptophan. Each record gives: clone size, V gene, CDR3 protein. Clone size is stated in some rows and not others, as once, few, many or a class when expanded.

clone_size: NA
v_call: TRBV2
cdr3_aa: CASSREGAGSPLHF

clone_size: NA
v_call: TRBV6-6
cdr3_aa: CASSYESSGANVLTF

clone_size: NA
v_call: TRBV25-1
cdr3_aa: CASRPPGGSYGYTF

clone_size: once
v_call: TRBV9
cdr3_aa: CASSAPNLRGGYTF

clone_size: NA
v_call: TRBV7-2
cdr3_aa: CASSLARQGGNLNTEAFF

clone_size: NA
v_call: TRBV5-4
cdr3_aa: CASSLTGVEETQYF

clone_size: once
v_call: TRBV4-3
cdr3_aa: CASSRTSLTSYEQYF

clone_size: NA
v_call: TRBV5-4
cdr3_aa: CASSRTPGLGNNEQFF

clone_size: NA
v_call: TRBV6-4
cdr3_aa: CASSHDRGREAFF

clone_size: NA
v_call: TRBV10-2
cdr3_aa: CASRDRGLETQYF

clone_size: NA
v_call: TRBV5-6
cdr3_aa: CASSTPSTDTQYF

clone_size: NA
v_call: TRBV5-4
cdr3_aa: CASSFRQSGGELFF

clone_size: NA
v_call: TRBV5-1
cdr3_aa: CASRWSGANVLTF

clone_size: once
v_call: TRBV19
cdr3_aa: CASNDRGLGNQPQHF

clone_size: NA
v_call: TRBV19
cdr3_aa: CASTKGSASGNNEQFF

clone_size: NA
v_call: TRBV30
cdr3_aa: CAWSVTLTANTEAFF

clone_size: NA
v_call: TRBV16
cdr3_aa: CASSPSFPGTGELFF

clone_size: NA
v_call: TRBV29-1
cdr3_aa: CSVIIGSNQPQHF

clone_size: NA
v_call: TRBV27
cdr3_aa: CASSHMTDPYYGYTF

clone_size: NA
v_call: TRBV28
cdr3_aa: CASSLEGLRGQHF

clone_size: NA
v_call: TRBV6-1
cdr3_aa: CASSDSGLAIYEQYF

clone_size: once
v_call: TRBV2
cdr3_aa: CASITDRGQPQHF

clone_size: NA
v_call: TRBV5-4
cdr3_aa: CASSPQGGSYNEQFF

clone_size: NA
v_call: TRBV27
cdr3_aa: CASSYLGTGVTGELFF

clone_size: NA
v_call: TRBV19
cdr3_aa: CASSVSKATNEKLFF

clone_size: NA
v_call: TRBV29-1
cdr3_aa: CSVEGAGVSTDTQYF

clone_size: NA
v_call: TRBV28
cdr3_aa: CASRGPDSSYNEQFF

clone_size: NA
v_call: TRBV6-5
cdr3_aa: CATQSRYEQYF

clone_size: NA
v_call: TRBV5-6
cdr3_aa: CASTGWGQGTYEQYF

clone_size: NA
v_call: TRBV28
cdr3_aa: CASSLRDRRYNEQFF

clone_size: NA
v_call: TRBV2
cdr3_aa: CASIRIGVTQFF

clone_size: NA
v_call: TRBV6-1
cdr3_aa: CASNPGTGPFNEQFF

clone_size: once
v_call: TRBV6-6
cdr3_aa: CASSYSGGEETQYF

clone_size: NA
v_call: TRBV10-3
cdr3_aa: CATNPGVDTIYF

clone_size: NA
v_call: TRBV5-1
cdr3_aa: CASSLAVGAGTEQYF

clone_size: NA
v_call: TRBV10-2
cdr3_aa: CASSRAFTDTQYF

clone_size: NA
v_call: TRBV7-9
cdr3_aa: CASSPGTRETQYF

clone_size: NA
v_call: TRBV10-3
cdr3_aa: CAISSGTPNEQFF

clone_size: NA
v_call: TRBV29-1
cdr3_aa: CSILRGTKQETQYF

clone_size: NA
v_call: TRBV30
cdr3_aa: CAWSGRLGEAFF

clone_size: NA
v_call: TRBV30
cdr3_aa: CAWSETGSTDTQYF

clone_size: NA
v_call: TRBV15
cdr3_aa: CATSIRQKETQYF

clone_size: NA
v_call: TRBV7-2
cdr3_aa: CASSLVGTSGRSNTGELFF

clone_size: NA
v_call: TRBV7-9
cdr3_aa: CASRKLGGSTDTQYF

clone_size: NA
v_call: TRBV30
cdr3_aa: CAWSVRRVTNTEAFF

clone_size: NA
v_call: TRBV11-2
cdr3_aa: CASSPRAIANTGELFF

clone_size: NA
v_call: TRBV4-1
cdr3_aa: CASSQEPPPNTGELFF

clone_size: NA
v_call: TRBV18
cdr3_aa: CASSPQDREDGYTF

clone_size: NA
v_call: TRBV28
cdr3_aa: CASPGQLEPTNTEAFF